This TCR beta chain was found in a study of T cells in Graves' hyperthyroidism and ophthalmopathy. Study-wide context: Pretreatment peripheral blood was obtained at initial diagnosis.

This clonotype was counted ten times or more. Its antigen remains unidentified. A junction boundary mismatches the germline segment, possibly from a read error. RNA transcripts yielded amplified TCR beta CDR3 regions. Initially, a first-round RT-PCR of the TCR CDR3 employed the HTBI primer set. One entry per CDR3 protein results from TCRdb running MiXCR on the multiplex PCR reads. The profile shows about 290,000 distinct CDR3 sequences, about 13% of them singletons. Whole-study results and caveats: Blood also held most thyroid clonotypes expanded beyond 0.001.

The CDR3 is 13 residues long. Germline V gene sequence: CDR1 SSHAT, CDR2 FNYEAQ (reference sequence). Diagnosis of hyperthyroidism was new in patients aged 18 to 65, and its duration was under 2 months. Clinical symptoms, serum thyroxine and TRAb, thyroid ultrasound and orbital computed tomography together formed the diagnostic basis. Sequencing was performed on blood. This receptor was identified in a woman aged 40 to 55 with Graves' hyperthyroidism. The V gene is TRBV7-7, the J gene TRBJ2-1; 8 nucleotides align to TRBD2. CDR3 DNA sequence: TGTGCTAGCAGCTCGACTCCGGGGGGGGACCCGTTCTTC. Translated: CASSSTPGGDPFF.